Sequencing of this TCR beta chain was carried out in a study of OX40 agonist ivuxolimab in advanced cancers. Study as a whole: Checkpoint inhibitors had been given previously to 40% of patients.

The data were produced by immunoSEQ multiplex PCR, yet TCRdb's version contains in-frame clones alone and is incomplete. This repertoire shows 89,000 or so clones, just over 85% found once; its top ten account for approximately 0.76%. A note on this clone: Its matching antigen is unknown.

The study, taken as a whole, reports: Among some nonresponders, normalized T-cell clonal expansion was also low.

CDR1 and CDR2 from the germline V gene are MDHEN and SYDVKM. Between the trimmed V and J ends, which lost 1 base and 4 bases, there was a span of 4 bases. CDR3 length equals 12 residues. Sample: CD4+ or CD8+ T cells sorted from blood, taken in a trial of the OX40 agonist ivuxolimab. The chain employs TRBV28 and TRBJ1-2; D remains ambiguous. The receptor was isolated from an adult with an advanced solid tumor such as melanoma, head and neck, liver or kidney cancer. As DNA, the CDR3 is TGTGCCAGCAGTTTATCACTCTATGGCTACACCTTC. Translation gives CASSLSLYGYTF.